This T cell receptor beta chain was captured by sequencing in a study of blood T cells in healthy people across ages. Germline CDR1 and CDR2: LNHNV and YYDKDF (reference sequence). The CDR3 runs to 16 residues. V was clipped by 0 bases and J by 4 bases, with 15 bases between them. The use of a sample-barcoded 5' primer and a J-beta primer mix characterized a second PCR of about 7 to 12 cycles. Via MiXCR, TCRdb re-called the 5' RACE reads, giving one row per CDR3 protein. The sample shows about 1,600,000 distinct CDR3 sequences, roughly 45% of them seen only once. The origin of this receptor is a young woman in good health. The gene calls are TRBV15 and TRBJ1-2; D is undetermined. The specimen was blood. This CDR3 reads CATSRDLAKGTYGYTF. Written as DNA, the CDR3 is TGTGCCACCAGCAGAGATTTGGCCAAGGGCACCTATGGCTACACCTTC.